This T cell receptor (beta chain) originates from a study of control samples from healthy donors and cancer patients. Using immunoSEQ multiplex PCR, the repertoire was profiled, and TCRdb retains in-frame clones only, with some absent. The table shows under 200,000 clones, with roughly 94% occurring only once. Trimming removed 3 bases at V and 4 bases at J, with 3 bases between. The CDR3 sequence is 11 residues long. Germline-derived CDR1 and CDR2 are LNHDA and SQIVND (reference sequence). The chain carries TRBV19 and TRBJ1-1; D is undetermined. The receptor comes from a woman between 40 and 55 years old in good health. Sequenced input: blood. The CDR3 DNA follows: TGTGCCAGTAGTATTGGCACTGAAGCTTTCTTT. It encodes CASSIGTEAFF.